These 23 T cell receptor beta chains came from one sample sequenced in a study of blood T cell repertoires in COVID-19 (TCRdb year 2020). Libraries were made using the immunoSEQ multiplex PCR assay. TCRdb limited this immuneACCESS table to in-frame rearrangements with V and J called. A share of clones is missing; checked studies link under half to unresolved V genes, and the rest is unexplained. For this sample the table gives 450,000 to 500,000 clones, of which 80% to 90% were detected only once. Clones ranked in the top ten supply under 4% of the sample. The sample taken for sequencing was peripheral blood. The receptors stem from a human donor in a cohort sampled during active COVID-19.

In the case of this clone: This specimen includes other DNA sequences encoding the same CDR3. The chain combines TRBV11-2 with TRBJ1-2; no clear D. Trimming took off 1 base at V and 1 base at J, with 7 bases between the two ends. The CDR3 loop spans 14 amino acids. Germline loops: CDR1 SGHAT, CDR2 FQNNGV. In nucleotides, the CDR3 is TGTGCCAGCAGCTTAGGAACAGATAACTATGGCTACACCTTC. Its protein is CASSLGTDNYGYTF.

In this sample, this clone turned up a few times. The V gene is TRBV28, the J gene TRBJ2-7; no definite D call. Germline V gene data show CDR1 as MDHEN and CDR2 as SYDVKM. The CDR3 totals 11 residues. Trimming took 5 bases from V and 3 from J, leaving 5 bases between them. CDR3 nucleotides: TGTGCCAGCAGTATCAACTACGAGCAGTACTTC. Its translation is CASSINYEQYF.

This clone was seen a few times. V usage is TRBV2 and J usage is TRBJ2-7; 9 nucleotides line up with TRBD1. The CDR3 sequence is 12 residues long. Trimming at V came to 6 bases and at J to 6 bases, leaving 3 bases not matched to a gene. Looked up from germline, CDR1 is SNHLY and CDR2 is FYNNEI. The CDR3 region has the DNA TGTGCCAGCAGCATGGACAGGGGCGAGCAGTACTTC. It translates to CASSMDRGEQYF.

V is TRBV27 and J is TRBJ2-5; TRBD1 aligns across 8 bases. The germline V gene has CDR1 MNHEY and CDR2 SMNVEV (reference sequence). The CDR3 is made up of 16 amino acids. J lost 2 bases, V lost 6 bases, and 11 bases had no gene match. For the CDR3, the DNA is TGTGCCAGCAGATCTCTCCTTAACAGGGGGCAAGAGACCCAGTACTTC. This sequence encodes CASRSLLNRGQETQYF.

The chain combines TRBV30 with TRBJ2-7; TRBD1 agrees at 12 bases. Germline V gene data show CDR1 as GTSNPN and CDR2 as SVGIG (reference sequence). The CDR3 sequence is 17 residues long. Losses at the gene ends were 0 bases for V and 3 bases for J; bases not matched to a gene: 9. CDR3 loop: CAWSVEGQGARVYEQYF. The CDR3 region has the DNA TGTGCCTGGAGTGTTGAGGGACAGGGGGCAAGAGTCTACGAGCAGTACTTC.

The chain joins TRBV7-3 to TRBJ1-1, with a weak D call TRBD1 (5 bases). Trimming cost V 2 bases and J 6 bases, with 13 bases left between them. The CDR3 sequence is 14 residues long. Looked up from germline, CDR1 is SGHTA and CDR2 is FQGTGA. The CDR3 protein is CASSLGGTIAEAFF. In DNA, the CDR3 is TGTGCCAGCAGCTTAGGCGGGACGATAGCTGAAGCTTTCTTT.

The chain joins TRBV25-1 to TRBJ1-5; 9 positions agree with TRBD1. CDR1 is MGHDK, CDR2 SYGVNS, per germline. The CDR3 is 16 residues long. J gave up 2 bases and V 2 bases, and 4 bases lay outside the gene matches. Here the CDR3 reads CASSEGTGTGNQPQHF. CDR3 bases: TGTGCCAGCAGTGAAGGGACAGGGACTGGCAATCAGCCCCAGCATTTT.

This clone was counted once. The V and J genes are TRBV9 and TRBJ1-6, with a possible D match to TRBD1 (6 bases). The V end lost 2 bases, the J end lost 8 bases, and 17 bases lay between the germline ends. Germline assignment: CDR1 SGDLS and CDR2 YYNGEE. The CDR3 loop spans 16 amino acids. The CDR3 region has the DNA TGTGCCAGCAGCGTTGGGACACCAGAAGGACATTCACCCCTCCACTTT. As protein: CASSVGTPEGHSPLHF.

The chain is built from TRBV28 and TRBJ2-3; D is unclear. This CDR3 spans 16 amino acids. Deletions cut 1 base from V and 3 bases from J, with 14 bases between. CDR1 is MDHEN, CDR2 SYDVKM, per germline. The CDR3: CASSLFVAGGTDTQYF. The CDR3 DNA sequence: TGTGCCAGCAGTTTATTTGTGGCAGGTGGGACAGATACGCAGTATTTT.

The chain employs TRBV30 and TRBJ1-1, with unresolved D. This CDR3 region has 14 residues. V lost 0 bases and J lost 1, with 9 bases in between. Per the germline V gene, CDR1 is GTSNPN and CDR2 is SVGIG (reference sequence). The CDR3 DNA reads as TGTGCCTGGAGTGTAGCGTATGCGAACACTGAAGCTTTCTTT. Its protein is CAWSVAYANTEAFF.

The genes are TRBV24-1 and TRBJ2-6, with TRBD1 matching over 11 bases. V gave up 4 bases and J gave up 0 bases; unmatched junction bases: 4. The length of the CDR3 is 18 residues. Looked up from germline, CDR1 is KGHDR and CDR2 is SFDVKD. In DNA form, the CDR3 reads TGTGCCACCAGTGACGGGACAGGGGGAGCCTCTGGGGCCAACGTCCTGACTTTC. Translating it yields CATSDGTGGASGANVLTF.

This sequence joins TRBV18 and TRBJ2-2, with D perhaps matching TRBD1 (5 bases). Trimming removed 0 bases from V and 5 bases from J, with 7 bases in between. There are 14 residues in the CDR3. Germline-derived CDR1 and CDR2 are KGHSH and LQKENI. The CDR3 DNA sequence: TGTGCCAGCTCACCACCTCAGGGAACCGGGGAGCTGTTTTTT. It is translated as CASSPPQGTGELFF.

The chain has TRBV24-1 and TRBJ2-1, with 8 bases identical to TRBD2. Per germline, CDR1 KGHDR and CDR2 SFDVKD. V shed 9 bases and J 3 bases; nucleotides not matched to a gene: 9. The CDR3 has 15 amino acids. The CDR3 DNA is TGTGCCACCTGCAGCGGGAGTGGTGACTACAATGAGCAGTTCTTC. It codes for CATCSGSGDYNEQFF.

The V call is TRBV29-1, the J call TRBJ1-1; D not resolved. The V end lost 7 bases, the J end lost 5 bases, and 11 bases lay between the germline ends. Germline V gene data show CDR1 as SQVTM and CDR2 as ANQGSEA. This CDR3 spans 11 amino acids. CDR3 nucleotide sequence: TGCAGCGCCAATTTGAGGACTGAAGCTTTCTTT. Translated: CSANLRTEAFF. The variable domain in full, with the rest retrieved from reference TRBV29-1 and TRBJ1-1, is SAVISQKPSRDICQRGTSLTIQCQVDSQVTMMFWYRQQPGQSLTLIATANQGSEATYESGFVIDKFPISRPNLTFSTLTVSNMSPEDSSIYLCSANLRTEAFFGQGTRLTVV.

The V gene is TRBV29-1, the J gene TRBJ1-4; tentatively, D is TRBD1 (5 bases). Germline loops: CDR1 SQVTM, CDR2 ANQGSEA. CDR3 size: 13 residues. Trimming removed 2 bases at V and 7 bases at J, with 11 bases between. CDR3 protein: CSVETGRGEKLFF. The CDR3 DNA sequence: TGCAGCGTTGAAACAGGCAGAGGTGAAAAACTGTTTTTT.

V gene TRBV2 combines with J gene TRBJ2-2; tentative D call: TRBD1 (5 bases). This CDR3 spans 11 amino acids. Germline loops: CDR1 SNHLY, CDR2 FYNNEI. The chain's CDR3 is CAVQVTGELFF. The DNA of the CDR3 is TGTGCGGTACAGGTGACCGGGGAGCTGTTTTTT.

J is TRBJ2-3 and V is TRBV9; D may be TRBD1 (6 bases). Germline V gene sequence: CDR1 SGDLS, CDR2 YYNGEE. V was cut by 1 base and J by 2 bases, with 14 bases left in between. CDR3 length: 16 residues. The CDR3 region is CASSVRQEIFTDTQYF. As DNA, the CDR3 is TGTGCCAGCAGCGTACGACAGGAGATCTTCACAGATACGCAGTATTTT.

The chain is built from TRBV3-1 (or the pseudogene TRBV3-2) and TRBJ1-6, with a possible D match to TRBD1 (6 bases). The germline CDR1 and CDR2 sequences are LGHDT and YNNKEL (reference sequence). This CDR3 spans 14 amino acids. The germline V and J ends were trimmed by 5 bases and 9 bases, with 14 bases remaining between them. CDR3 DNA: TGTGCCAGCAGCATACAGGGTTCGGGTTCACCCCTCCACTTT. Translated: CASSIQGSGSPLHF.

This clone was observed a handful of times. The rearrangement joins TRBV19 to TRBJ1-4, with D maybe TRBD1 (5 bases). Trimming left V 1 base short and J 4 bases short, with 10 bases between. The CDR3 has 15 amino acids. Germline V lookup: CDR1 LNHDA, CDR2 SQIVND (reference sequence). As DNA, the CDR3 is TGTGCCAGTAGTATAGGGGGACTGCTTAATGAAAAACTGTTTTTT. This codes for CASSIGGLLNEKLFF.

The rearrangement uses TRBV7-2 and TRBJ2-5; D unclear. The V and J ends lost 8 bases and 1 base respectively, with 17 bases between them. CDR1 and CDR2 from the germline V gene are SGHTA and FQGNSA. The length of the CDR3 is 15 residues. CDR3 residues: CASSLVWRSQETQYF. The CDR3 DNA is TGTGCCAGCTCCCTAGTGTGGCGGTCCCAAGAGACCCAGTACTTC.

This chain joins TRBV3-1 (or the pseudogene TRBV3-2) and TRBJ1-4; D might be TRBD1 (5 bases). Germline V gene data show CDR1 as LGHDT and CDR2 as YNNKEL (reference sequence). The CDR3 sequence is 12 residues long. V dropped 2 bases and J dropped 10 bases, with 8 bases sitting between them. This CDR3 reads CASSQQGGKLFF. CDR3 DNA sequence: TGTGCCAGCAGCCAACAGGGTGGAAAACTGTTTTTT.

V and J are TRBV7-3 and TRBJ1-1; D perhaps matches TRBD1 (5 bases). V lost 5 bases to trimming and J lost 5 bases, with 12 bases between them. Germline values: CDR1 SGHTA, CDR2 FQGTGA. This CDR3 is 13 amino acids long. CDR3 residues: CASSPQGGTEAFF. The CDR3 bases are TGTGCCAGCAGCCCCCAGGGAGGGACTGAAGCTTTCTTT.

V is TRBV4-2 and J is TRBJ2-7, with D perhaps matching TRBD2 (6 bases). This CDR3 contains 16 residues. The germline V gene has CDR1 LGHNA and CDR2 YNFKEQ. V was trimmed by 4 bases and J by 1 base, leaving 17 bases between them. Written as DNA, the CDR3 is TGTGCCAGCAGCCCTCCGGGAGCAGCCTCGTCCTACGAGCAGTACTTC. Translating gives CASSPPGAASSYEQYF.